This T cell receptor beta chain was retrieved from a study of T cells after yellow fever vaccination. Across the study: Low-cell-number fractions underwent preparation using SMART-Seq v4 Ultra Low Input.

Germline V gene data show CDR1 as SEHNR and CDR2 as FQNEAQ (reference sequence). The CDR3 covers 13 residues. Trimming removed 1 base at V and 8 bases at J, with 8 bases between. This clonotype was seen ten or more times. What it binds is unknown. Researchers made TCR cDNA using 5'RACE template switching, and this step added a universal primer site and UMIs. TCRdb passed the 5' RACE reads through MiXCR, listing each CDR3 protein once. The sample contains roughly 400,000 distinct CDR3 sequences, around 19% of which appear only once. Study-level findings and limits: Booster samples showed a return of most primary-vaccination clones (roughly 96% CD4, around 85% CD8).

The chain is built from TRBV7-9 and TRBJ1-4, with D tentatively TRBD1 (5 bases). Sequencing was performed on PBMCs, taken before the yellow fever booster vaccination. This receptor was identified in a man younger than 30 who received the YFV17D yellow fever vaccine. The CDR3 DNA is TGTGCCAGCAGCTTAGAGAGGGGAGAAAAACTGTTTTTT. Its protein is CASSLERGEKLFF.